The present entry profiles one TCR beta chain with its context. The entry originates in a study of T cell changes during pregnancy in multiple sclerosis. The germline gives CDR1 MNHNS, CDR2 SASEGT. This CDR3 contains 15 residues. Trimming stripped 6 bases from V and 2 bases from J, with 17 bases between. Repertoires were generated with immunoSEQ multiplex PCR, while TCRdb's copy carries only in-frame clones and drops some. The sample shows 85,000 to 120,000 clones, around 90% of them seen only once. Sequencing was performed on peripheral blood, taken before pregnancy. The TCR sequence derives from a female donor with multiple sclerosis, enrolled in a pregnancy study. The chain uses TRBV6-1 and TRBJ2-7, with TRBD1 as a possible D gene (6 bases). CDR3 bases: TGTGCCAGCAGCAAAGGGGGTGTATTCGCCTACGAGCAGTACTTC. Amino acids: CASSKGGVFAYEQYF.